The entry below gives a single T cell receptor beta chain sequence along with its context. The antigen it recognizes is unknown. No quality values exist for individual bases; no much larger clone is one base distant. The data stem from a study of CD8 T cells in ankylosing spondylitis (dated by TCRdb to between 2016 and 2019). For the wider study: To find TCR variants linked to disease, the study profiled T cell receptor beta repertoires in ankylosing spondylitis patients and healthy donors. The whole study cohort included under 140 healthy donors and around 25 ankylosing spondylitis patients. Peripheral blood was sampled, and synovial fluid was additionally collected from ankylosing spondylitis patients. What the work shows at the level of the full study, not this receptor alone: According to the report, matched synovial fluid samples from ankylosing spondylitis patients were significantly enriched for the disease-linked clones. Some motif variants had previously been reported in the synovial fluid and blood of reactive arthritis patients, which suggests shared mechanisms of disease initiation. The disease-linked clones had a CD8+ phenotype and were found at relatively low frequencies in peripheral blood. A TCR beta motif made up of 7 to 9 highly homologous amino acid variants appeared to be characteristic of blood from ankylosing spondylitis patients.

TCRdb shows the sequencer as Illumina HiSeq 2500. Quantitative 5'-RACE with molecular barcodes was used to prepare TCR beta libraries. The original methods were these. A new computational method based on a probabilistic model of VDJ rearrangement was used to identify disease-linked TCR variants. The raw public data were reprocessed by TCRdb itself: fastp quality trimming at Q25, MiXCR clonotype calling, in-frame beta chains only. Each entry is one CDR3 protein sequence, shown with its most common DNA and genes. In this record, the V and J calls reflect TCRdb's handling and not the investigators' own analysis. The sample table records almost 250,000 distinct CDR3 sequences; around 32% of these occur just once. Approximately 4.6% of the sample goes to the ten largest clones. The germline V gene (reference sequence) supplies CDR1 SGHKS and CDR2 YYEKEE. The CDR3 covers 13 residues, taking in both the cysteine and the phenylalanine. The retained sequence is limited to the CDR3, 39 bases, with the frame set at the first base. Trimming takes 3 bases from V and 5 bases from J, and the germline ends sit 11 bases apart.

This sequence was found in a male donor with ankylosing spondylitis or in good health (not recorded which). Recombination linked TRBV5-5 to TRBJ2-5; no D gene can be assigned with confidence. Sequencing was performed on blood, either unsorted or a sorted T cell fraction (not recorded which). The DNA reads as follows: TGTGCCAGCAGCTATCGTGCCGGGGAGACCCAGTACTTC. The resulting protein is CASSYRAGETQYF.